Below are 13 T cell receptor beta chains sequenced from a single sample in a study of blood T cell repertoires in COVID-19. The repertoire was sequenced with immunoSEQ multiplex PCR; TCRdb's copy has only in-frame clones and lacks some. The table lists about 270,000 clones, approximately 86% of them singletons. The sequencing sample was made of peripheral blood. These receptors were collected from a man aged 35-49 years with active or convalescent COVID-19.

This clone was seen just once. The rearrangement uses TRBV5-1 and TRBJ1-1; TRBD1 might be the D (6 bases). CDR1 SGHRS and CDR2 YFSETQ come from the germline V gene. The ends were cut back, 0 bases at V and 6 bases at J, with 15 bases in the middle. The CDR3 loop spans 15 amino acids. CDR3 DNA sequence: TGCGCCAGCAGCTTGGGCCTTCAGGGGATGCCTGAAGCTTTCTTT. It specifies CASSLGLQGMPEAFF.

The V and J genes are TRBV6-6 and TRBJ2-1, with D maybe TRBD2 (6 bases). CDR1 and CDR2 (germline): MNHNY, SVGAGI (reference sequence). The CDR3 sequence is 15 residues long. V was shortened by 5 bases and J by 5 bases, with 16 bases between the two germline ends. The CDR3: CASSADWEAHNEQFF. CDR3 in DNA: TGTGCCAGCAGTGCCGACTGGGAGGCCCACAATGAGCAGTTCTTC.

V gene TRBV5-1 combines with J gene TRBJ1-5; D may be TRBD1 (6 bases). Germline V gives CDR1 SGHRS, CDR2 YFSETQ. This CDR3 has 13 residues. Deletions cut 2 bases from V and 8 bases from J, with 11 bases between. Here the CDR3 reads CASSLTGSEPQHF. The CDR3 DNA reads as TGCGCCAGCAGCTTAACAGGGTCGGAGCCCCAGCATTTT.

The CDR3 sequence is CASSRLGGGQPQHF. In DNA form, the CDR3 reads TGTGCCAGCAGCCGGCTGGGGGGTGGTCAGCCCCAGCATTTT. The chain joins TRBV5-6 to TRBJ1-5, with D possibly being TRBD1 (5 bases). Trimming shortened V by 4 bases and J by 6 bases, and 14 bases separated the two germline ends. The CDR3 is made up of 14 amino acids. Looked up from germline, CDR1 is SGHDT and CDR2 is YYEEEE. Based on the CDR3 plus reference TRBV5-6 and TRBJ1-5, the full variable domain is DAGVTQSPTHLIKTRGQQVTLRCSPKSGHDTVSWYQQALGQGPQFIFQYYEEEERQRGNFPDRFSGHQFPNYSSELNVNALLLGDSALYLCASSRLGGGQPQHFGDGTRLSIL.

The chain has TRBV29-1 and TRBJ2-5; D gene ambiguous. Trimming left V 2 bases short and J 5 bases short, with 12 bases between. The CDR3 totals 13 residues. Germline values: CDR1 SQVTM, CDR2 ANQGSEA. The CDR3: CSVELPPLETQYF. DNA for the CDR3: TGCAGCGTTGAACTCCCTCCTTTGGAGACCCAGTACTTC. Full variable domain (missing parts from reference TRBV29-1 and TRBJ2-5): SAVISQKPSRDICQRGTSLTIQCQVDSQVTMMFWYRQQPGQSLTLIATANQGSEATYESGFVIDKFPISRPNLTFSTLTVSNMSPEDSSIYLCSVELPPLETQYFGPGTRLLVL.

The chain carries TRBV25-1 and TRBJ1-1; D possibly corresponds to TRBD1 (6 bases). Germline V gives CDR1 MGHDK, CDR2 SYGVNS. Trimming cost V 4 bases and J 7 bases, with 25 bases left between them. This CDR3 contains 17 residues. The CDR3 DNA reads TGTGCCAGCAGTGGACGTTTTCCGGGCAGGGGCTTTAGTGAAGCTTTCTTT. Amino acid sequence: CASSGRFPGRGFSEAFF.

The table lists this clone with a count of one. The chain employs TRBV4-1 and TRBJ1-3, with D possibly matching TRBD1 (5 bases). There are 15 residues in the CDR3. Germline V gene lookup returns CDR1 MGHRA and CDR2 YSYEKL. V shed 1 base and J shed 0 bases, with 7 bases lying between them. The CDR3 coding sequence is TGCGCCAGCAGCCAAGTTGACAGCTCTGGAAACACCATATATTTT. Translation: CASSQVDSSGNTIYF.

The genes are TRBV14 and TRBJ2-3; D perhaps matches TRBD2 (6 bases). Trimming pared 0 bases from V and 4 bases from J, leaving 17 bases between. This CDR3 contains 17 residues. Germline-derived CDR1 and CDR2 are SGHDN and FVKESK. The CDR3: CASSQELTRVRADTQYF. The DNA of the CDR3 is TGTGCCAGCAGCCAAGAACTGACTAGGGTACGGGCAGATACGCAGTATTTT.

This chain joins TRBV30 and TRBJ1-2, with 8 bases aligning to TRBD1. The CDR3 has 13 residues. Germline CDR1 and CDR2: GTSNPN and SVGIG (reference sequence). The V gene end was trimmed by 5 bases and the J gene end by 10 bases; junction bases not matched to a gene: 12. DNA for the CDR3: TGTGCCTGGCACCTTGGACAGGGTGCCATCTACACCTTC. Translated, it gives CAWHLGQGAIYTF.

The CDR3 coding sequence is TGTGCCATCAGTGAGTCGATGGGCCGTCCCCCTGGCTACACCTTC. Its translation is CAISESMGRPPGYTF. The gene calls are TRBV10-3 and TRBJ1-2, with unresolved D. Deletions cut 0 bases from V and 7 bases from J, with 15 bases between. Germline loops: CDR1 ENHRY, CDR2 SYGVKD. The CDR3 runs 15 residues.

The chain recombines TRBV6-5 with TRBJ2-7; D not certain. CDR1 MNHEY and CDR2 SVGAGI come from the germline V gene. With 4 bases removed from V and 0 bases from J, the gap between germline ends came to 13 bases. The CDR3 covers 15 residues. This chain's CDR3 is CASSSSLGSSYEQYF. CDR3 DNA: TGTGCCAGCAGTTCCTCCCTGGGCAGCTCCTACGAGCAGTACTTC.

The CDR3 here is CSVEGPVTGIQETQYF. Here the CDR3 DNA reads TGCAGCGTTGAAGGTCCAGTGACAGGTATACAAGAGACCCAGTACTTC. The chain joins TRBV29-1 to TRBJ2-5; the D gene is possibly TRBD1 (6 bases). This CDR3 is built from 16 residues. CDR1 and CDR2 (germline): SQVTM, ANQGSEA. Trimming removed 1 base at V and 2 bases at J, with 17 bases between.

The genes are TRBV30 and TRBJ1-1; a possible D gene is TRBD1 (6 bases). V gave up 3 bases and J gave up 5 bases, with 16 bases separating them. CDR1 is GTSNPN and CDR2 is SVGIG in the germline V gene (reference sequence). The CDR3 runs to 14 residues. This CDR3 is CAWRGAGVGTEAFF. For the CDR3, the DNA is TGTGCCTGGAGGGGAGCAGGGGTGGGTACTGAAGCTTTCTTT.